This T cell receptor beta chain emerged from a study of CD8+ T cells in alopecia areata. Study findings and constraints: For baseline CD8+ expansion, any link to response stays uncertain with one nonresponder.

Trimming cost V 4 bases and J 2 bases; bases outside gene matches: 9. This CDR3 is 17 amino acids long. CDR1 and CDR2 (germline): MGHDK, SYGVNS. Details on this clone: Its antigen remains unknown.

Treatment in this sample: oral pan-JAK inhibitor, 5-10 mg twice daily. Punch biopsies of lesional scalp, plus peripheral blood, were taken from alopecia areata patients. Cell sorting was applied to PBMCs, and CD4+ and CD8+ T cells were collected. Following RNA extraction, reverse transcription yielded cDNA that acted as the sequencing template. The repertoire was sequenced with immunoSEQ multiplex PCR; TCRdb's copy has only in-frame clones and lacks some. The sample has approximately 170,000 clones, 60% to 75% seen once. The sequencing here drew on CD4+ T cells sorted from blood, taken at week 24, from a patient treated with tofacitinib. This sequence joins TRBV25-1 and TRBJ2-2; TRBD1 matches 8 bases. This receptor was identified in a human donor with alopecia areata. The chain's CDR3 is CASSAHSGQGNTGELFF. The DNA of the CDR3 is TGTGCCAGCAGTGCTCATTCCGGACAGGGAAACACCGGGGAGCTGTTTTTT.